The rows below give T cell receptor beta chains drawn from one sample of a study of blood T cell repertoires in COVID-19. The method was immunoSEQ multiplex PCR; TCRdb's version includes in-frame clones alone and lacks a portion of them. The table lists approximately 110,000 clones, 80% to 95% of them singletons, with around 2.2% in the top ten. The sequencing sample was made of peripheral blood. Receptors were obtained from a man between 45 and 60 years old with COVID-19, enrolled during active disease. Both conserved end residues are part of each CDR3.

>TRBV4-2|15|TRBJ2-1
CASSQGAGAYNEQFF
>TRBV7-9|13|TRBJ1-4
CASRQGAGEKLFF
>TRBV5-1|18|TRBJ1-3
CASSKDRGRPVSGNTIYF
>TRBV4-1|13|TRBJ1-2
CASSQDGNYGYTF
>TRBV27|13|TRBJ2-5
CASSFNSGETQYF
>TRBV9|16|TRBJ2-5
CASSTTQGTNQETQYF
>TRBV18|14|TRBJ1-4
CASSRTEPPEKLFF
>TRBV5-5|16|TRBJ1-1
CASSRGQDYMNTEAFF
>TRBV24-1|13|TRBJ2-1
CATSSSPYNEQFF
>TRBV5-6|14|TRBJ1-4
CASSLGATNEKLFF
>TRBV14|13|TRBJ2-1
CASSDYRGNEQFF
>TRBV7-3|13|TRBJ2-1
CASSRDRRNEQFF
>TRBV5-6|17|TRBJ1-3
CASSLPRDRDSGNTIYF
>TRBV6-5|11|TRBJ2-5
CASRLEETQYF
>TRBV9|11|TRBJ2-1
CASGGNNEQFF
>TRBV5-8|14|TRBJ2-4
CASSTSGRADIQYF
>TRBV30|17|TRBJ1-2
CAWSPNFGHSGNYGYTF
>TRBV24-1|17|TRBJ2-2
CATSDWGGARNTGELFF
>TRBV18|18|TRBJ1-4
CASSPDGTSVATNEKLFF
>TRBV7-2|14|TRBJ2-1
CASSLVVSANEQFF
>TRBV7-3|17|TRBJ2-1
CASSFAPPGGAYNEQFF
>TRBV4-2|15|TRBJ2-3
CASSLLAASTDTQYF
>TRBV27|15|TRBJ2-1
CASSFSGSFYNEQFF
>TRBV30|16|TRBJ2-2
CAWSGRTGRLGGELFF
>TRBV6-6|14|TRBJ2-2
CASSPTGLNGELFF
>TRBV6-5|13|TRBJ2-5
CASGQGRRETQYF
>TRBV5-1|16|TRBJ2-7
CASSGGVRDRGYEQYF
>TRBV5-1|15|TRBJ2-1
CASRALAGGYNEQFF
>TRBV4-1|21|TRBJ2-1
CASSQGRQGLAGGLANNEQFF
>TRBV7-2|15|TRBJ2-5
CASSSRWGAQETQYF
>TRBV7-8|14|TRBJ2-1
CASSLSGREVEQFF
>TRBV15|14|TRBJ2-1
CATRTGTLYNEQFF
>TRBV11-2|18|TRBJ2-3
CASSLVSPGQGGTDTQYF
>TRBV7-2|14|TRBJ2-2
CASSLSGNTGELFF
>TRBV25-1|17|TRBJ2-7
CASTRGGLAGNSYEQYF
>TRBV6-2/TRBV6-3|15|TRBJ1-6
CASSYSISVNSPLHF
>TRBV15|17|TRBJ2-3
CATSRDLGTGGADTQYF
>TRBV2|14|TRBJ1-5
CASSRGAGNQPQHF
>TRBV6-5|15|TRBJ1-3
CASSSGTGFGNTIYF
>TRBV19|15|TRBJ1-5
CASSKGVLENQPQHF
>TRBV4-1|17|TRBJ1-5
CASSQDRGGWGNQPQHF
>TRBV21-1|15|TRBJ2-3
CASSKTREGIDTQYF
>TRBV5-6|15|TRBJ1-1
CASSSLQGYLVEAFF
>TRBV2|13|TRBJ1-1
CASSDGGYTEAFF
>TRBV5-4|14|TRBJ1-1
CASSLGGPSTEAFF
>TRBV3-1/TRBV3-2|12|TRBJ2-1
CASSQDLDEQFF
>TRBV5-5|15|TRBJ2-7
CASSRTGGFNNEQYF
>TRBV12-3/TRBV12-4|11|TRBJ2-1
CASGTGTPAFF